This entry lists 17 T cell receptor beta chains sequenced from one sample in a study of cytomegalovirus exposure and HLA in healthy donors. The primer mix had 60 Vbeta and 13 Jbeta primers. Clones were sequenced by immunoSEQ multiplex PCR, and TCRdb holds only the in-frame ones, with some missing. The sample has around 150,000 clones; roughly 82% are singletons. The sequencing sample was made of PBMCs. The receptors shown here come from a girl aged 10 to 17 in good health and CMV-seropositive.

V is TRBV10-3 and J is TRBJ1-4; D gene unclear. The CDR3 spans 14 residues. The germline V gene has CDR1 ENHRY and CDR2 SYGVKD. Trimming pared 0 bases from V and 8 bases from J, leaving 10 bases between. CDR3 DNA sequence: TGTGCCATCAGTGAGTCGGCGAACGGGGAAAAACTGTTTTTT. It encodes CAISESANGEKLFF.

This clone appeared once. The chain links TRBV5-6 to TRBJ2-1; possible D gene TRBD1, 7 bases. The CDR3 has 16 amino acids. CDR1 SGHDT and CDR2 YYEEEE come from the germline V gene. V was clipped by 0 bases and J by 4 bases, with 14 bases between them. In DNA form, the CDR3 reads TGTGCCAGCAGCTTGGCAGGGGGGAGTGGGTACAATGAGCAGTTCTTC. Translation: CASSLAGGSGYNEQFF.

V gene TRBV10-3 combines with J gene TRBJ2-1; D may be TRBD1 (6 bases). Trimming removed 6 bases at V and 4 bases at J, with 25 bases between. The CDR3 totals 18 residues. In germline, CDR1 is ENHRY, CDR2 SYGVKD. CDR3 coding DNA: TGTGCCATCAGCGGAGAACCAAGCAGGGGCGATTCTTACAATGAGCAGTTCTTC. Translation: CAISGEPSRGDSYNEQFF.

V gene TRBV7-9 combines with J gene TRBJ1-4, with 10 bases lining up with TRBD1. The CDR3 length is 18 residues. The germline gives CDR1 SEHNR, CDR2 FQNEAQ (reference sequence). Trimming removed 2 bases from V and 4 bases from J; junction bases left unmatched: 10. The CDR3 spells CASSLYGTGAIHNEKLFF. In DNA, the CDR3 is TGTGCCAGCAGCTTATATGGGACAGGGGCTATTCATAATGAAAAACTGTTTTTT.

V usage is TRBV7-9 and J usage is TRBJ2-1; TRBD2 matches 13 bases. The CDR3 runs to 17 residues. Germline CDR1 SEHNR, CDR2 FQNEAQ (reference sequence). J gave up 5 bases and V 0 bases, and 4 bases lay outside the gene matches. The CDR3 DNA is TGTGCCAGCAGCTTAGCGGGACTAGCGGGGTCGGACAATGAGCAGTTCTTC. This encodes CASSLAGLAGSDNEQFF.

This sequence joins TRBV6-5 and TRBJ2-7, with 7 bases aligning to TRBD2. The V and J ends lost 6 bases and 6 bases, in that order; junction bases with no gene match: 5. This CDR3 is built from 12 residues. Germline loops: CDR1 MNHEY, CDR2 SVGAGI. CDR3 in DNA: TGTGCCAGCAGCACAGCGGGAAGCGAGCAGTACTTC. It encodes CASSTAGSEQYF.

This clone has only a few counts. The CDR3 DNA is TGTGCCAGCAGTTATCCGGGACAGGGTGAAGCTTTCTTT. Its translation is CASSYPGQGEAFF. The V gene is TRBV25-1, the J gene TRBJ1-1; 9 bases are a match to TRBD1. Losses at the gene ends were 5 bases for V and 7 bases for J; bases not matched to a gene: 5. Germline V CDR1 and CDR2: MGHDK, SYGVNS. This CDR3 comprises 13 residues.

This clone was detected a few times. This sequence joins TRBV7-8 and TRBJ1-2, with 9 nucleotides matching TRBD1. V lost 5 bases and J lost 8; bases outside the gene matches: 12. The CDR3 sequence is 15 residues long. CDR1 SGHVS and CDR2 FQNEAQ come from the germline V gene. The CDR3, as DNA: TGTGCCAGCAGCCCAACAATGGGGACAGGGATCGGCTACACCTTC. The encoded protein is CASSPTMGTGIGYTF.

The CDR3 nucleotides are TGTGCCAGCAGCTTAAATCGGGACACCAGCTCCTACGAGCAGTACTTC. It is translated as CASSLNRDTSSYEQYF. The V and J genes are TRBV7-6 and TRBJ2-7, with TRBD1 as a possible D gene (6 bases). CDR1 is SGHVS, CDR2 FNYEAQ, per germline. The length of the CDR3 is 16 residues. Trimming removed 2 bases at V and 0 bases at J, with 14 bases between.

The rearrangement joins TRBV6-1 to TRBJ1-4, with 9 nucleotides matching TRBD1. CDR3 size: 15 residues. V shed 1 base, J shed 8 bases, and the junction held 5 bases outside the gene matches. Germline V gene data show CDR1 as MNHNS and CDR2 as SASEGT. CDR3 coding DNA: TGTGCCAGCAGTGAAGTCACAGGGGGCGAAGAAAAACTGTTTTTT. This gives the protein CASSEVTGGEEKLFF.

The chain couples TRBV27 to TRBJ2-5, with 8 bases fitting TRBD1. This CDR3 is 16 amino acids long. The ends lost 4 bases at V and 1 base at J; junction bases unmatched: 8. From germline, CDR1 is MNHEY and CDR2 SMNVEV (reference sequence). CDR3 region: CASSSKTGAPQETQYF. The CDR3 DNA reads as TGTGCCAGCAGTTCAAAGACAGGGGCCCCCCAAGAGACCCAGTACTTC.

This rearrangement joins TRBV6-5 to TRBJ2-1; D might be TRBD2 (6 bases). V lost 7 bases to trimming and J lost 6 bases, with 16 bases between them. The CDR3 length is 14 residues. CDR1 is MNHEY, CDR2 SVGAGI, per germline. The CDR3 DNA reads TGTGCCAGCACCAGGACGGGGGTCTTCAATGAGCAGTTCTTC. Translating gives CASTRTGVFNEQFF.

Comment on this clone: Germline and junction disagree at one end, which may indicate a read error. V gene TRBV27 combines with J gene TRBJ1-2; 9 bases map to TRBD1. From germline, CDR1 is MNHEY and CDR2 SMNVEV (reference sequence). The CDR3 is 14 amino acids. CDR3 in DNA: TGTGTCAGCAGTTTGGGACAGGGAAACTATGGCTACACCTTC. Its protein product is CVSSLGQGNYGYTF.

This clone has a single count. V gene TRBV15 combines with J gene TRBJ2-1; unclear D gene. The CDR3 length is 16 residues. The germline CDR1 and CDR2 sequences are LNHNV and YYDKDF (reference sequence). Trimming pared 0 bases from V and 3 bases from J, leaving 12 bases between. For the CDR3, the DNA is TGTGCCACCAGCAGAGATGAGCTCGATCGCTACAATGAGCAGTTCTTC. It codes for CATSRDELDRYNEQFF.

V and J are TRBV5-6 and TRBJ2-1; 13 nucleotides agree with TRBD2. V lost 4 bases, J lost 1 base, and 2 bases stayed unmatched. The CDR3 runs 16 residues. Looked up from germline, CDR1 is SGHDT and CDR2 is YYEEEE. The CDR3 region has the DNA TGTGCCAGCAGCGAGGGACTAGCGGGGTCCTACAATGAGCAGTTCTTC. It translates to CASSEGLAGSYNEQFF.

DNA of the CDR3: TGTGCCAGCAAAGAGCGGGAGCCGAGTTGGGATGAGCAGTTCTTC. Amino acid sequence: CASKEREPSWDEQFF. V usage is TRBV6-6 and J usage is TRBJ2-1, with TRBD2 matching over 8 bases. The CDR3 has 15 residues. Germline V lookup: CDR1 MNHNY, CDR2 SVGAGI (reference sequence). Unmatched junction bases numbered 13, after V lost 7 bases and J lost 8 bases.

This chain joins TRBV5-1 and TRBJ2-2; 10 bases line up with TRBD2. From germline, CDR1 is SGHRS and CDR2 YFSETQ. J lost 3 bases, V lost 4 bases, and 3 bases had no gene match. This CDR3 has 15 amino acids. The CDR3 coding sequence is TGCGCCAGCAGCGAAGGACTAGCGGACACCGGGGAGCTGTTTTTT. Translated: CASSEGLADTGELFF.